The sequence of this T cell receptor (beta chain) was determined in a study of breast tumors, draining lymph nodes, adjacent tissues. Samples came from axillary lymph nodes draining the breast cancer. A single record per CDR3 protein comes from TCRdb applying MiXCR to the multiplex PCR reads. The sample shows about 130,000 distinct CDR3 sequences, around 20% of them seen only once. This CDR3 is 15 amino acids long. The germline gives CDR1 DFQATT, CDR2 SNEGSKA (reference sequence). V shed 4 bases, J shed 0 bases, and the junction held 4 bases outside the gene matches. This clonotype was found many times.

The clonotype comes from a female donor with breast cancer. Some clones in this sample may be carry-over from other donors' samples. The sequenced material came from axillary lymph node tissue. V and J are TRBV20-1 and TRBJ2-2; TRBD1 aligns across 8 bases. In nucleotides, the CDR3 is TGCAGTGCTACAACAGGGGGATCGAACACCGGGGAGCTGTTTTTT. It yields the protein CSATTGGSNTGELFF.